A single sample gave rise to the 15 T cell receptor beta chains below, sequenced in a study of T cell changes during pregnancy in multiple sclerosis. Sequencing was performed with immunoSEQ multiplex PCR; in TCRdb, only in-frame clones are kept and a portion is missing. Of approximately 79,000 clones in the sample, over 85% were seen once. This sample comprised peripheral blood, obtained in the second trimester of pregnancy. The receptors derive from a female donor in good health, enrolled as a control in a pregnancy study.

J is TRBJ2-2 and V is TRBV7-6, with 9 bases identical to TRBD1. The CDR3 is 17 residues long. Germline V CDR1 and CDR2: SGHVS, FNYEAQ. J lost 13 bases, V lost 4 bases, and 19 bases had no gene match. The CDR3 loop reads CASSSLPGQGPSIGLFF. The CDR3 DNA reads TGTGCCAGCAGCTCCCTACCGGGACAGGGACCGTCGATAGGGCTGTTTTTT.

The V gene is TRBV11-1, the J gene TRBJ2-7; D remains ambiguous. V dropped 2 bases and J dropped 4 bases, with 9 bases sitting between them. Germline CDR1 SGHAT, CDR2 FQDESV (reference sequence). The CDR3 extends over 13 amino acids. CDR3 sequence (DNA): TGTGCCAGCAGCTTACGGCAGACTTACGAGCAGTACTTC. Amino acid sequence: CASSLRQTYEQYF. The full variable domain, completed using reference TRBV11-1 and TRBJ2-7, is EAEVAQSPRYKITEKSQAVAFWCDPISGHATLYWYRQILGQGPELLVQFQDESVVDDSQLPKDRFSAERLKGVDSTLKIQPAELGDSAMYLCASSLRQTYEQYFGPGTRLTVT.

The chain recombines TRBV7-4 with TRBJ1-5; 9 bases map to TRBD1. The CDR3 runs to 19 residues. Germline assignment: CDR1 SGHVT and CDR2 SQSDAQ. Trimming at V came to 7 bases and at J to 2 bases, leaving 18 bases not matched to a gene. The CDR3 region is CASTLTGTGSVTGNQPQHF. CDR3 in DNA: TGTGCCAGCACCCTAACCGGGACAGGGTCGGTTACAGGCAATCAGCCCCAGCATTTT.

The rearrangement uses TRBV18 and TRBJ2-1, with a possible D match to TRBD2 (5 bases). In germline, CDR1 is KGHSH, CDR2 LQKENI. This CDR3 region has 12 residues. V was pared by 2 bases and J by 11 bases, with 10 bases between. CDR3 in DNA: TGTGCCAGCTCACCATTTCGGGGTAAGCAGTTCTTC. Translated: CASSPFRGKQFF.

This chain connects TRBV7-6 to TRBJ2-7; 10 nucleotides agree with TRBD1. Unmatched junction bases numbered 4, after V lost 7 bases and J lost 4 bases. Germline V lookup: CDR1 SGHVS, CDR2 FNYEAQ. The CDR3 has 13 amino acids. The CDR3 spells CASTGTGVYEQYF. CDR3 coding DNA: TGTGCCAGCACAGGGACAGGGGTTTACGAGCAGTACTTC.

The table lists this clone with a count of one. V and J are TRBV2 and TRBJ1-2; 7 bases fit TRBD1. This CDR3 region has 16 residues. Germline V gives CDR1 SNHLY, CDR2 FYNNEI. V shed 5 bases and J 0 bases; nucleotides not matched to a gene: 9. As DNA, the CDR3 is TGTGCCAGCAGTTTGAGACAGGGAAGCTCTAACTATGGCTACACCTTC. It is translated as CASSLRQGSSNYGYTF.

J is TRBJ2-1 and V is TRBV4-3; 11 bases match TRBD2. The CDR3 is made up of 17 amino acids. The trim removed 1 base at V and 7 bases at J, leaving 9 bases unmatched. CDR1 LGHNA and CDR2 YSLEER come from the germline V gene. CDR3 residues: CASSQGTSGGRGNEQFF. The CDR3 DNA follows: TGCGCCAGCAGCCAAGGTACTAGCGGGGGCCGCGGGAATGAGCAGTTCTTC.

This clone was recorded only once. The V call is TRBV7-9, the J call TRBJ2-1, with TRBD1 as a possible D gene (6 bases). The V gene's germline CDR1 is SEHNR and CDR2 FQNEAQ (reference sequence). The length of the CDR3 is 15 residues. With 5 bases removed from V and 3 bases from J, the gap between germline ends came to 14 bases. Written as DNA, the CDR3 is TGTGCCAGCAGCCTCCTACAGGGAGTCTACAATGAGCAGTTCTTC. It specifies CASSLLQGVYNEQFF. The complete variable domain, with remaining parts taken from reference TRBV7-9 and TRBJ2-1, reads DTGVSQNPRHKITKRGQNVTFRCDPISEHNRLYWYRQTLGQGPEFLTYFQNEAQLEKSRLLSDRFSAERPKGSFSTLEIQRTEQGDSAMYLCASSLLQGVYNEQFFGPGTRLTVL.

In this sample, this clone turned up once. The chain carries TRBV13 and TRBJ1-4, with TRBD1 identical over 8 bases. V was pared by 4 bases and J by 3 bases, with 13 bases of the junction left unmatched. The V gene's germline CDR1 is PRHDT and CDR2 FYEKMQ (reference sequence). CDR3 length: 18 amino acids. The CDR3 DNA follows: TGTGCCAGCAGCTCAGATCAATCAGGGGGCTGGGCTAATGAAAAACTGTTTTTT. As protein: CASSSDQSGGWANEKLFF. The complete variable domain, with remaining parts taken from reference TRBV13 and TRBJ1-4, reads AAGVIQSPRHLIKEKRETATLKCYPIPRHDTVYWYQQGPGQDPQFLISFYEKMQSDKGSIPDRFSAQQFSDYHSELNMSSLELGDSALYFCASSSDQSGGWANEKLFFGSGTQLSVL.

The chain carries TRBV2 and TRBJ2-7, with TRBD1 matching 9 bases. Trimming took 7 bases from V and 3 from J; bases not matched to a gene: 4. The CDR3 spans 13 residues. Germline-derived CDR1 and CDR2 are SNHLY and FYNNEI. DNA of the CDR3: TGTGCCAGCAAGACAGGGGGTGGCTACGAGCAGTACTTC. As protein: CASKTGGGYEQYF.

The CDR3 DNA is TGTGCCAGCAGCTTGGTGGCGGGGGCTGCTAACGAGCAGTACTTC. Translating gives CASSLVAGAANEQYF. The rearrangement links TRBV5-4 to TRBJ2-7, with D perhaps matching TRBD2 (7 bases). CDR1 and CDR2 from the germline V gene are SGHNT and YYREEE (reference sequence). This CDR3 region has 15 residues. The germline V and J ends were trimmed by 0 bases and 5 bases, with 15 bases remaining between them.

This chain joins TRBV19 and TRBJ2-1; 8 nucleotides match TRBD2. Germline CDR1 LNHDA, CDR2 SQIVND (reference sequence). The CDR3 extends over 14 amino acids. J was trimmed by 3 bases and V by 6 bases; bases with no gene match: 4. For the CDR3, the DNA is TGTGCCAGTAGCCAACTAGCGGTCTACAATGAGCAGTTCTTC. Its translation: CASSQLAVYNEQFF.

This chain connects TRBV7-6 to TRBJ2-2; D call uncertain. Germline V gives CDR1 SGHVS, CDR2 FNYEAQ. The germline V and J ends were trimmed by 1 base and 5 bases, with 11 bases remaining between them. CDR3 length: 15 amino acids. Here the CDR3 DNA reads TGTGCCAGCAGCTTAGACAGCCAAGGAACCGGGGAGCTGTTTTTT. Protein: CASSLDSQGTGELFF.

The rearrangement uses TRBV4-3 and TRBJ1-2, with TRBD1 identical over 9 bases. V was clipped by 0 bases and J by 9 bases; unmatched bases: 5. The CDR3 covers 14 residues. Germline loops: CDR1 LGHNA, CDR2 YSLEER. The CDR3 is CASSQEGDRGSYTF. CDR3 DNA sequence: TGCGCCAGCAGCCAAGAGGGAGACAGGGGGAGCTACACCTTC.

The J gene is TRBJ2-7, the V gene TRBV30, with TRBD1 matching 9 bases. V shed 0 bases, J shed 4 bases, and the junction held 7 bases outside the gene matches. The CDR3 is 15 amino acids. Germline V gives CDR1 GTSNPN, CDR2 SVGIG (reference sequence). The CDR3 DNA reads as TGTGCCTGGAGTGTATCGACAGGGGGTTTTTACGAGCAGTACTTC. Translating gives CAWSVSTGGFYEQYF.